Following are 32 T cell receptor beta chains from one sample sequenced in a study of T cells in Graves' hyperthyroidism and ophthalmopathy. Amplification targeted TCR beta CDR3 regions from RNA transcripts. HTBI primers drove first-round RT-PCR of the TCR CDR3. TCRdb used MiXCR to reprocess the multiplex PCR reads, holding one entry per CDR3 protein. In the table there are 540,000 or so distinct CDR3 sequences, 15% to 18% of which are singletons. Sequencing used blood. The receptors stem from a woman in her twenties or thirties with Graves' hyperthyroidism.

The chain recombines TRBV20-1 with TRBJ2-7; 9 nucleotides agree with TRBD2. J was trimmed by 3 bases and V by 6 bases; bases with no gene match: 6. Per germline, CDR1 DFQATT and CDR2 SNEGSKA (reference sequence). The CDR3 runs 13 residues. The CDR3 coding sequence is TGCAGTGCAAAGGGACTAGCAGACTACGAGCAGTACTTC. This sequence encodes CSAKGLADYEQYF.

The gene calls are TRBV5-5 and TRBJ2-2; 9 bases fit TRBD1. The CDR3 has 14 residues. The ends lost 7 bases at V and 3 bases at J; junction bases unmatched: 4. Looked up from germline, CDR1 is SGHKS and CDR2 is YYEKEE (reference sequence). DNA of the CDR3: TGTGCCAGCCAAGGACAGGGGTACACCGGGGAGCTGTTTTTT. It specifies CASQGQGYTGELFF.

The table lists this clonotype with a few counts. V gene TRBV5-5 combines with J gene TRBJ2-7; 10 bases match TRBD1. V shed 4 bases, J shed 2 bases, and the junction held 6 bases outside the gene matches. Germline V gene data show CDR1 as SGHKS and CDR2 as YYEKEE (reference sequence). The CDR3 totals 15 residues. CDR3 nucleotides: TGTGCCAGCAGCCGGACAGGGGGTTCCCCCTACGAGCAGTACTTC. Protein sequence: CASSRTGGSPYEQYF.

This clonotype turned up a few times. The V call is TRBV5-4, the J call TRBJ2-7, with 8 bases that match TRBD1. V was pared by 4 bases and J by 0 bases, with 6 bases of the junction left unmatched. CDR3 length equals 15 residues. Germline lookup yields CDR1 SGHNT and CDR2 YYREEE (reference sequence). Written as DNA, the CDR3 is TGTGCCAGCAGCCAGGGACAGGTGAGCTCCTACGAGCAGTACTTC. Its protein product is CASSQGQVSSYEQYF.

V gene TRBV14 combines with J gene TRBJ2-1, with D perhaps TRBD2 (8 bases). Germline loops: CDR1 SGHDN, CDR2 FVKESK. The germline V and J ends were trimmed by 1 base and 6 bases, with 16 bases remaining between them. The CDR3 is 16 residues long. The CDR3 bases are TGTGCCAGCAGCCAAGGTGTCAGGGGGACTAGCAATGAGCAGTTCTTC. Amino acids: CASSQGVRGTSNEQFF.

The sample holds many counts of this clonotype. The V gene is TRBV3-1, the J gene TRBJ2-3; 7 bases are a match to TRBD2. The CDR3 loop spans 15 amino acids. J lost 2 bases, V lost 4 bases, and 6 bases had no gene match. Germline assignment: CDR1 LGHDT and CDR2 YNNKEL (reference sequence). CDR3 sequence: CASSPTSDYTDTQYF. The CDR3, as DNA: TGTGCCAGCAGCCCAACTAGCGACTACACAGATACGCAGTATTTT.

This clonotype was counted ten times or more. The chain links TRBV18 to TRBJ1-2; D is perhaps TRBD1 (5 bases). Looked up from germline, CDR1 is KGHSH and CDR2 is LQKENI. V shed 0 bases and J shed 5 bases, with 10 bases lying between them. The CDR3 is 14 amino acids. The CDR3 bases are TGTGCCAGCTCACCACCAGGGGAGGGATATGGCTACACCTTC. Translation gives CASSPPGEGYGYTF.

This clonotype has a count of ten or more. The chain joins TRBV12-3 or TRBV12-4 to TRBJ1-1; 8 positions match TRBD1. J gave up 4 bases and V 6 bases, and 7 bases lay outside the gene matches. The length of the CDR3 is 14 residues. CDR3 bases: TGTGCCAGCAGGGCACAGGGGGATGGCACTGAAGCTTTCTTT. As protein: CASRAQGDGTEAFF.

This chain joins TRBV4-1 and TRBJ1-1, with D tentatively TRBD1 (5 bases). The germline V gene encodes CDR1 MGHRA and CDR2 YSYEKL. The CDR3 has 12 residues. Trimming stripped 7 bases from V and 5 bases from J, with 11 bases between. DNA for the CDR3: TGCGCCAGCATGCAGGGAGGAACTGAAGCTTTCTTT. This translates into CASMQGGTEAFF.

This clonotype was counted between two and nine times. The CDR3 protein is CASSGLVMAGELFF. The CDR3 DNA is TGTGCCAGCAGTGGACTAGTAATGGCCGGGGAGCTGTTTTTT. This chain joins TRBV12-3 or TRBV12-4 and TRBJ2-2; TRBD2 agrees at 7 bases. The CDR3 sequence is 14 residues long. V lost 5 bases and J lost 6; bases outside the gene matches: 6.

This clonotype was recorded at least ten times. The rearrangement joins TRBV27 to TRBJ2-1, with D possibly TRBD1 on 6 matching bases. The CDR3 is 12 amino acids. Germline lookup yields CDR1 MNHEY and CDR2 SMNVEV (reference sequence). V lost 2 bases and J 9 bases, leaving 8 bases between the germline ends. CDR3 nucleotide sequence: TGTGCCAGCAGTTTAGGGGGCATTGAGCAGTTCTTC. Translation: CASSLGGIEQFF.

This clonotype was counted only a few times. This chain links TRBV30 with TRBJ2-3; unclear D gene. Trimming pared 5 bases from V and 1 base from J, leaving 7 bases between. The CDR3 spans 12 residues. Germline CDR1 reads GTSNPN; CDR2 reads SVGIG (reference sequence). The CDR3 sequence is CAWAEGTDTQYF. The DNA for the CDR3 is TGTGCCTGGGCGGAAGGCACAGATACGCAGTATTTT.

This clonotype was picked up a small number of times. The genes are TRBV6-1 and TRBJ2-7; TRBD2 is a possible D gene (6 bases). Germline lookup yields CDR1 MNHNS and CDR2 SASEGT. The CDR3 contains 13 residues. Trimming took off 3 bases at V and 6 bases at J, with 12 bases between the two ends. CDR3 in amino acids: CASSDLLAGEQYF. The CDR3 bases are TGTGCCAGCAGTGACTTACTAGCCGGCGAGCAGTACTTC.

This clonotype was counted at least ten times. CDR3 in DNA: TGTGCCTGGAGCCGAGCTACAGCAAACACAGATACGCAGTATTTT. Translation gives CAWSRATANTDTQYF. This chain joins TRBV30 and TRBJ2-3, with D unclear. Germline lookup yields CDR1 GTSNPN and CDR2 SVGIG (reference sequence). This CDR3 has 15 residues. Trimming shortened V by 3 bases and J by 2 bases, and 15 bases separated the two germline ends.

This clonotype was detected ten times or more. CDR3 residues: CASSQDRDPYAYEQYF. In DNA form, the CDR3 reads TGTGCCAGCAGCCAAGACCGGGACCCCTACGCCTACGAGCAGTACTTC. The chain has TRBV7-2 and TRBJ2-7; D might be TRBD1 or TRBD2, each matching 5 bases. This CDR3 is 16 amino acids long. Germline V gene sequence: CDR1 SGHTA, CDR2 FQGNSA. V lost 5 bases, J lost 2 bases, and 19 bases lay in between.

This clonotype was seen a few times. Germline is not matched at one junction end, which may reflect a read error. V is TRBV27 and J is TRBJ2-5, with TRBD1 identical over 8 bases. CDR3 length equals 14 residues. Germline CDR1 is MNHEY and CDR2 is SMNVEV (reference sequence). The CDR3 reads CAGSLVQGEETQYF. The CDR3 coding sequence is TGTGCCGGCAGTTTAGTACAGGGGGAAGAGACCCAGTACTTC.

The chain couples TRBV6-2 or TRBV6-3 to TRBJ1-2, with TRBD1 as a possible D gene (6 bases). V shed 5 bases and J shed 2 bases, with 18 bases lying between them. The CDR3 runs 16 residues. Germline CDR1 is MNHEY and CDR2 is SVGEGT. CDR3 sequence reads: CASSSREDSLNYGYTF. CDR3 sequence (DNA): TGTGCCAGCAGTAGCCGGGAGGACAGCCTCAACTATGGCTACACCTTC.

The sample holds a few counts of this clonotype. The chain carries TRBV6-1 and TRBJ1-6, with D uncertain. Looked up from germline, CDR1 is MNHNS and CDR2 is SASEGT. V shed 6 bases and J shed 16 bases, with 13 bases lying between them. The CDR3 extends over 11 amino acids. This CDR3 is CASRNLQWLHF. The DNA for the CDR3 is TGTGCCAGCAGGAACCTTCAGTGGCTCCACTTT.

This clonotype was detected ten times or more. CDR3 nucleotides: TGTGCCAGCAGCGAAACACAGGGGGCCGCAGATACGCAGTATTTT. Its protein product is CASSETQGAADTQYF. The chain couples TRBV28 to TRBJ2-3, with TRBD1 matching over 9 bases. The trim removed 6 bases at V and 4 bases at J, leaving 8 bases unmatched. Germline lookup yields CDR1 MDHEN and CDR2 SYDVKM. The CDR3 is 15 residues long.

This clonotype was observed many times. The CDR3 nucleotides are TGTGCCACCAGCACTAACTCGGATACGCAGTATTTT. It yields the protein CATSTNSDTQYF. V gene TRBV15 combines with J gene TRBJ2-3; D uncertain. This CDR3 spans 12 amino acids. Between the trimmed V and J ends, which lost 4 bases and 6 bases, there was a span of 8 bases. Germline CDR1 reads LNHNV; CDR2 reads YYDKDF (reference sequence).

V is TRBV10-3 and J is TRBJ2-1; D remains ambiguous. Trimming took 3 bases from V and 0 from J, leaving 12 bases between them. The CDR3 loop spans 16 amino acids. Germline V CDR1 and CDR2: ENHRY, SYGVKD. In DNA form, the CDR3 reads TGTGCCATCAGTGAAGGCGCCGGAAGCTCCTACAATGAGCAGTTCTTC. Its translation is CAISEGAGSSYNEQFF.

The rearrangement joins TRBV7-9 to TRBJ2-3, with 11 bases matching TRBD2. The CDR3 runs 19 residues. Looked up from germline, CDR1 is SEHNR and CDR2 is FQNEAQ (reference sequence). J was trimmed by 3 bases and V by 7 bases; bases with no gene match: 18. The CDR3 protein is CASTGGATSGRGRTDTQYF. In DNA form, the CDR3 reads TGTGCCAGCACAGGGGGCGCCACTAGCGGGAGAGGTAGAACAGATACGCAGTATTTT.

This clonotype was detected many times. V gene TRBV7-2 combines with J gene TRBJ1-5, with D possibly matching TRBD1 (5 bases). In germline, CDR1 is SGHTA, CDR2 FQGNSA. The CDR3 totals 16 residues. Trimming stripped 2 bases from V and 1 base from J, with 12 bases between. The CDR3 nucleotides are TGTGCCAGCAGCTTAACGGGACGCGGCAGCAATCAGCCCCAGCATTTT. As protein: CASSLTGRGSNQPQHF. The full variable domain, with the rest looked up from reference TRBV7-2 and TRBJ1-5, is GAGVSQSPSNKVTEKGKDVELRCDPISGHTALYWYRQSLGQGLEFLIYFQGNSAPDKSGLPSDRFSAERTGGSVSTLTIQRTQQEDSAVYLCASSLTGRGSNQPQHFGDGTRLSIL.

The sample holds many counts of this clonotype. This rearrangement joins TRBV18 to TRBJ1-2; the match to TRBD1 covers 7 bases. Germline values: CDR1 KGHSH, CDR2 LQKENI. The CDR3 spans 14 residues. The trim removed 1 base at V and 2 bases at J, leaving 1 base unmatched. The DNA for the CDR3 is TGTGCCAGCTCACCACAGGACAGGAACTATGGCTACACCTTC. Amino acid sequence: CASSPQDRNYGYTF. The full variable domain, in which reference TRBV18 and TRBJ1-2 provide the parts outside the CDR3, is NAGVMQNPRHLVRRRGQEARLRCSPMKGHSHVYWYRQLPEEGLKFMVYLQKENIIDESGMPKERFSAEFPKEGPSILRIQQVVRGDSAAYFCASSPQDRNYGYTFGSGTRLTVV.

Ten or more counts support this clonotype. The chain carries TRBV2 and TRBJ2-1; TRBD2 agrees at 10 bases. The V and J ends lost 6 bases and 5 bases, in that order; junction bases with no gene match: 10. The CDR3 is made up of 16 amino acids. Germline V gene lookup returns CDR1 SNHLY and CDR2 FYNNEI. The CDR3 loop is CASRDLRTSGNNEQFF. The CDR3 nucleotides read TGTGCCAGCAGGGACTTACGGACTAGCGGTAACAATGAGCAGTTCTTC.

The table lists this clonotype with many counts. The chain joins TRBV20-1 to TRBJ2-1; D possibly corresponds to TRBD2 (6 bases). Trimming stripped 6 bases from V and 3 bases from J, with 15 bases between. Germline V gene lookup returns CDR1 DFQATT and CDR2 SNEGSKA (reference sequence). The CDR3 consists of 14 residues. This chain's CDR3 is CSAPAGWGYNEQFF. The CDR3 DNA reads TGCAGTGCCCCCGCGGGATGGGGCTACAATGAGCAGTTCTTC.

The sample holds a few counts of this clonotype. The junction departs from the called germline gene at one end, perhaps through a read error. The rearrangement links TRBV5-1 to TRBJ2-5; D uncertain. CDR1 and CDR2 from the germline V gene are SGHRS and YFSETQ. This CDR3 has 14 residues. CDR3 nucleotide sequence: TGCACCAGCAGCTTGTTGTGGGCACAAGAGACCCAGTACTTC. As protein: CTSSLLWAQETQYF.

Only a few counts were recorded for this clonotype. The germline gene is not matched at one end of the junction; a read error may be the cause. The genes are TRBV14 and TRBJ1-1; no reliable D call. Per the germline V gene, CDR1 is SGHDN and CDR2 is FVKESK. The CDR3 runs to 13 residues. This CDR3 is CASNQPANTEAFF. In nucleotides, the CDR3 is TGTGCCAGCAACCAACCGGCGAACACTGAAGCTTTCTTT. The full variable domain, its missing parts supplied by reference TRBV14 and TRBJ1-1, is EAGVTQFPSHSVIEKGQTVTLRCDPISGHDNLYWYRRVMGKEIKFLLHFVKESKQDESGMPNNRFLAERTGGTYSTLKVQPAELEDSGVYFCASNQPANTEAFFGQGTRLTVV.

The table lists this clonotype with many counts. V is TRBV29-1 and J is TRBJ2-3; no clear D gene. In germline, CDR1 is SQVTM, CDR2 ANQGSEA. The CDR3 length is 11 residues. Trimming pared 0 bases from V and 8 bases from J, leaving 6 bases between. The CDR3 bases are TGCAGCGTTGAAGAGGACGGTACGCAGTATTTT. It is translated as CSVEEDGTQYF.

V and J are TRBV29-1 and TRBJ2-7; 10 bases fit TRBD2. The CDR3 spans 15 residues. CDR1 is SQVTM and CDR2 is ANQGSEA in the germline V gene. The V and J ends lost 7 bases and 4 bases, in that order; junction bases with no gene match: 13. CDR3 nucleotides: TGCAGCGCCGTCCTCCTAGCGGGAGCGTCGTACGAGCAGTACTTC. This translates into CSAVLLAGASYEQYF.

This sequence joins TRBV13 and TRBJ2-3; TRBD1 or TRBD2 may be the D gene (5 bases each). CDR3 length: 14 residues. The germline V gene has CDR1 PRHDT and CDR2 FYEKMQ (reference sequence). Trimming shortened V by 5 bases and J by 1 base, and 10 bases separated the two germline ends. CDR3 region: CASSRDQRTDTQYF. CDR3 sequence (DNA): TGTGCCAGCAGCCGGGACCAGCGCACAGATACGCAGTATTTT. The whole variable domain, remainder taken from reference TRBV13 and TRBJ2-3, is AAGVIQSPRHLIKEKRETATLKCYPIPRHDTVYWYQQGPGQDPQFLISFYEKMQSDKGSIPDRFSAQQFSDYHSELNMSSLELGDSALYFCASSRDQRTDTQYFGPGTRLTVL.

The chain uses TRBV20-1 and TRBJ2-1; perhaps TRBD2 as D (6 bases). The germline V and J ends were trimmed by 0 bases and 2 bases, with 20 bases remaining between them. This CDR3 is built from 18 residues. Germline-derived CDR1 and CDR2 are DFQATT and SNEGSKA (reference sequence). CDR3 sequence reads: CSAREESKPGLAYNEQFF. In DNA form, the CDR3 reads TGCAGTGCTAGAGAGGAGAGCAAACCGGGACTGGCCTACAATGAGCAGTTCTTC.